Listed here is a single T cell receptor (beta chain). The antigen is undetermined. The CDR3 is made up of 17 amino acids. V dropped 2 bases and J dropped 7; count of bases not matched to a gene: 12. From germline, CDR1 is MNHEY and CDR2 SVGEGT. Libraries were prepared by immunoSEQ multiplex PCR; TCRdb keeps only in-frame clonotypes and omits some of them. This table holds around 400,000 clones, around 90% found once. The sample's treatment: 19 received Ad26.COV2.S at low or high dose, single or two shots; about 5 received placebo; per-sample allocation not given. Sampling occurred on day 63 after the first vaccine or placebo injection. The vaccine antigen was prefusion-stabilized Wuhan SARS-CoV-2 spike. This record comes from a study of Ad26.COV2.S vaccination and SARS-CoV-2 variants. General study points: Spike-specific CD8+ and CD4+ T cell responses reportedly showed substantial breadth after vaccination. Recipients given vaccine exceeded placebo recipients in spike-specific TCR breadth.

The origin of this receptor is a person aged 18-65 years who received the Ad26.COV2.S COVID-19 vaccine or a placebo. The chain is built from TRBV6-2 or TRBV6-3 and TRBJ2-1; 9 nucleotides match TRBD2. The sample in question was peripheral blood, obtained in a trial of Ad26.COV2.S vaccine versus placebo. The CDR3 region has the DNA TGTGCCAGCAGTTACACCCCTAACCGCGGGAGGGTTAATGAGCAGTTCTTC. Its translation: CASSYTPNRGRVNEQFF.